The text below deals with one TCR beta chain. This entry comes from a study of sequential checkpoint blockade in melanoma. The wider study: Arm A got nivolumab then ipilimumab; arm B the reverse, 1:1.

The ends lost 1 base at V and 0 bases at J; junction bases unmatched: 4. This CDR3 comprises 16 residues. Germline V gene lookup returns CDR1 MGHRA and CDR2 YSYEKL. Treatment of the sample: randomized to nivolumab then ipilimumab (arm A) or the reverse (arm B). Data came from immunoSEQ multiplex PCR; TCRdb stores just in-frame clones and leaves some out. Of under 45,000 clones in the sample, 84% are singletons; the top ten hold about 5.5%. V gene TRBV4-1 combines with J gene TRBJ2-7; 9 bases agree with TRBD2. The source of this sequence is a human donor with melanoma. The sample was CD8+ T cells sorted from blood (inferred from file names), taken from a patient given nivolumab and ipilimumab in sequence. The CDR3 DNA sequence: TGCGCCAGCAGCCAAGTAGCGGGGGCACTCTCCTACGAGCAGTACTTC. This translates into CASSQVAGALSYEQYF.